A single sample gave rise to the 24 T cell receptor beta chains below, sequenced in a study of Graves' ophthalmopathy and Graves' hyperthyroidism. Investigators amplified TCR beta CDR3 regions from RNA transcripts. First-round RT-PCR with HTBI primers preceded a second-round multiplex PCR. TCRdb analysed the multiplex PCR reads with MiXCR anew, one entry per CDR3 protein. The sample yields over a million distinct CDR3 sequences, about 38% seen once. Sequencing was performed on peripheral blood or thyroid tissue (not recorded which). The receptors come from an adult man with Graves' hyperthyroidism.

This clonotype came up many times. The rearrangement joins TRBV11-1 to TRBJ2-5; 7 bases are a match to TRBD2. Germline V gives CDR1 SGHAT, CDR2 FQDESV (reference sequence). The CDR3 runs to 14 residues. With 5 bases clipped from V and 5 bases from J, the junction kept 8 bases outside the gene matches. In nucleotides, the CDR3 is TGTGCCAGCAGCCAGCGGGAATGGGAGGAGACCCAGTACTTC. Protein product: CASSQREWEETQYF.

Points on this clonotype: A junction boundary mismatches the germline segment, possibly from a read error. The gene calls are TRBV10-3 and TRBJ1-5, with TRBD1 identical over 9 bases. This CDR3 contains 17 residues. The V gene's germline CDR1 is ENHRY and CDR2 SYGVKD. The CDR3 coding sequence is TGTGCCAGCAGTCGGACAGGGGCCGGTGTGGGCAATCAGCCCCAGCATTTT. Translation: CASSRTGAGVGNQPQHF.

This clonotype was detected only once. Since a much larger clone is just one base distant, this may be a read error. The chain carries TRBV24-1 and TRBJ2-7; D remains unclear. The V end was cut by 4 bases, the J end by 0 bases, with 15 bases between. The CDR3 totals 16 residues. Germline V gene sequence: CDR1 KGHDR, CDR2 SFDVKD. Here the CDR3 reads CATSDPKVESSYEQYF. In nucleotides, the CDR3 is TGTGCCACCAGTGACCCAAAAGTGGAGAGCTCCTACGAGCAGTACTTC.

The chain joins TRBV10-3 to TRBJ2-7; D is ambiguous. Germline values: CDR1 ENHRY, CDR2 SYGVKD. The CDR3 has 17 residues. Trimming removed 0 bases at V and 5 bases at J, with 20 bases between. Written as DNA, the CDR3 is TGTGCCATCAGTGAGTCCGGGCAAGACAACGCCGGGCACGAGCAGTACTTC. It codes for CAISESGQDNAGHEQYF.

This clonotype was picked up a small number of times. The chain couples TRBV10-3 to TRBJ2-6; D gene uncertain. V shed 7 bases and J shed 0 bases, with 10 bases lying between them. CDR3 length: 15 amino acids. CDR1 is ENHRY, CDR2 SYGVKD, per germline. The CDR3 protein is CAITWTSSGANVLTF. The CDR3 region has the DNA TGTGCCATCACTTGGACGAGCTCTGGGGCCAACGTCCTGACTTTC.

This clonotype was counted once. A much larger clonotype is one base distant, so this may be a read error. The chain links TRBV20-1 to TRBJ2-7; 8 bases match TRBD2. The CDR3 runs to 14 residues. V dropped 6 bases and J dropped 2; count of bases not matched to a gene: 9. Looked up from germline, CDR1 is DFQATT and CDR2 is SNEGSKA (reference sequence). This chain's CDR3 is CSARISGTTYEQYF. Written as DNA, the CDR3 is TGCAGTGCCAGGATTAGCGGGACAACCTACGAGCAGTACTTC.

The chain recombines TRBV9 with TRBJ1-5; no definite D call. Trimming pared 0 bases from V and 0 bases from J, leaving 7 bases between. CDR3 length equals 15 residues. Germline assignment: CDR1 SGDLS and CDR2 YYNGEE. The DNA for the CDR3 is TGTGCCAGCAGCGTAGATGAGAATAGCAATCAGCCCCAGCATTTT. Translating it yields CASSVDENSNQPQHF.

This clonotype was recorded at least ten times. The chain couples TRBV7-2 to TRBJ1-1; D remains ambiguous. Germline CDR1 and CDR2: SGHTA and FQGNSA. The CDR3 loop spans 13 amino acids. Trimming took 3 bases from V and 0 from J, leaving 5 bases between them. The CDR3 coding sequence is TGTGCCAGCAGCTTCTTTATGAACACTGAAGCTTTCTTT. This sequence encodes CASSFFMNTEAFF.

The genes are TRBV9 and TRBJ1-4; D is perhaps TRBD1 (5 bases). Germline CDR1 is SGDLS and CDR2 is YYNGEE. Trimming stripped 2 bases from V and 6 bases from J, with 11 bases between. This CDR3 is built from 14 residues. CDR3 loop: CASSVNRLDEKLFF. CDR3 DNA: TGTGCCAGCAGCGTGAACAGGTTGGATGAAAAACTGTTTTTT.

Concerning this clonotype: This sequence is one base from a far larger clone and is likely a read error. The rearrangement joins TRBV10-3 to TRBJ1-1, with 9 nucleotides matching TRBD1. CDR1 and CDR2 (germline): ENHRY, SYGVKD. With 6 bases clipped from V and 1 base from J, the junction kept 3 bases outside the gene matches. The CDR3 runs 14 residues. CDR3 residues: CAISRGQGNTEAFF. Here the CDR3 DNA reads TGTGCCATCAGCCGGGGACAGGGGAACACTGAAGCTTTCTTT.

This clonotype occurred a few times. V gene TRBV19 combines with J gene TRBJ1-5; D ambiguous. The CDR3 is 17 amino acids. The V end lost 8 bases, the J end lost 0 bases, and 20 bases lay between the germline ends. From germline, CDR1 is LNHDA and CDR2 SQIVND (reference sequence). This CDR3 reads CASSPRHTYYSNQPQHF. DNA for the CDR3: TGTGCCAGTTCCCCGAGACACACATACTATAGCAATCAGCCCCAGCATTTT.

This clonotype has a count of ten or more. This chain uses TRBV7-2 with TRBJ2-7; D unresolved. The germline V gene encodes CDR1 SGHTA and CDR2 FQGNSA. CDR3 size: 13 residues. Trimming cost V 1 base and J 3 bases, with 7 bases left between them. The CDR3 loop reads CASSLEFRYEQYF. The DNA of the CDR3 is TGTGCCAGCAGCTTAGAGTTTCGCTACGAGCAGTACTTC. Combining the CDR3 with reference TRBV7-2 and TRBJ2-7 gives the whole variable domain GAGVSQSPSNKVTEKGKDVELRCDPISGHTALYWYRQSLGQGLEFLIYFQGNSAPDKSGLPSDRFSAERTGGSVSTLTIQRTQQEDSAVYLCASSLEFRYEQYFGPGTRLTVT.

As to this clonotype: Given the absence of the conserved phenylalanine or tryptophan at the CDR3 end, a read error is likely. V usage is TRBV5-5 and J usage is TRBJ1-5; 10 bases match TRBD1. With V trimmed by 4 bases and J by 1 base, 5 bases remained unmatched. The V gene's germline CDR1 is SGHKS and CDR2 YYEKEE (reference sequence). The CDR3 extends over 16 amino acids. CDR3 DNA: TGTGCCAGCAGCACTAGGGGACAGGGGAGCAATCAGCCCCAGCATCTT. As protein: CASSTRGQGSNQPQHL.

This clonotype was seen many times. V gene TRBV9 combines with J gene TRBJ2-5; TRBD2 matches 13 bases. This CDR3 is 18 amino acids long. Trimming at V came to 0 bases and at J to 2 bases, leaving 7 bases not matched to a gene. Germline CDR1 is SGDLS and CDR2 is YYNGEE. The DNA for the CDR3 is TGTGCCAGCAGCGTAGGGACTAGCGGGAGTCAAAGACAAGAGACCCAGTACTTC. Protein: CASSVGTSGSQRQETQYF.

This rearrangement joins TRBV19 to TRBJ1-6; 7 bases agree with TRBD1. The germline V gene encodes CDR1 LNHDA and CDR2 SQIVND (reference sequence). Trimming removed 8 bases from V and 7 bases from J; junction bases left unmatched: 8. The length of the CDR3 is 14 residues. The CDR3 reads CASLAGTVNSPLHF. CDR3 DNA: TGTGCCAGTCTCGCCGGGACAGTGAATTCACCCCTCCACTTT.

About this clonotype itself: One base away lies a much larger clone, so this may be a sequencing read error. The rearrangement uses TRBV14 and TRBJ1-6; no clear D. With 4 bases removed from V and 9 bases from J, the gap between germline ends came to 7 bases. This CDR3 is built from 12 residues. CDR1 SGHDN and CDR2 FVKESK come from the germline V gene. CDR3 protein: CASSRPSSPLHF. CDR3 coding DNA: TGTGCCAGCAGCCGCCCGAGTTCACCCCTCCACTTT.

As regards this clonotype: With a much larger clone just one base away, this may be a read error. This rearrangement joins TRBV14 to TRBJ1-4; TRBD1 is a possible D gene (5 bases). V was clipped by 1 base and J by 9 bases, with 15 bases between them. Germline lookup yields CDR1 SGHDN and CDR2 FVKESK. There are 15 residues in the CDR3. CDR3 DNA sequence: TGTGCCAGCAGCCAAGTAAGGGGTGTGGGCAAAAAACTGTTTTTT. Residues: CASSQVRGVGKKLFF.

The V call is TRBV13, the J call TRBJ1-1, with D uncertain. This CDR3 contains 14 residues. Germline V CDR1 and CDR2: PRHDT, FYEKMQ (reference sequence). Trimming pared 3 bases from V and 6 bases from J, leaving 14 bases between. The CDR3, as DNA: TGTGCCAGCAGCTTCCTACGGCAGATGTCTGAAGCTTTCTTT. Its translation: CASSFLRQMSEAFF.

This clonotype has at least ten counts. The gene calls are TRBV29-1 and TRBJ2-7; D is perhaps TRBD1 or TRBD2 (5 bases each). The CDR3 loop spans 15 amino acids. CDR1 and CDR2 from the germline V gene are SQVTM and ANQGSEA. V dropped 3 bases and J dropped 6 bases, with 21 bases sitting between them. Here the CDR3 reads CSVEVAGKMRGEQYF. The CDR3 DNA follows: TGCAGCGTTGAGGTGGCAGGGAAAATGAGGGGCGAGCAGTACTTC.

The CDR3: CASSFGHSQVLSGANVLTF. The DNA for the CDR3 is TGCGCCAGCAGCTTCGGACACTCGCAAGTCCTCTCTGGGGCCAACGTCCTGACTTTC. The gene calls are TRBV5-1 and TRBJ2-6, with D possibly matching TRBD1 (5 bases). V was trimmed by 2 bases and J by 0 bases, leaving 18 bases between them. The CDR3 spans 19 residues. Germline CDR1 and CDR2: SGHRS and YFSETQ.

Notes on this clonotype: The missing conserved phenylalanine or tryptophan at the end of this CDR3 makes a read error likely. The DNA is omitted, as the CDR3 cannot be located on it reliably, and the CDR3 follows TCRdb's listing. V and J are TRBV12-3 or TRBV12-4 and TRBJ1-2. The CDR3 is made up of 13 amino acids, end residues included. The CDR3 loop reads CASARGLSYGYTC.

The V and J genes are TRBV7-2 and TRBJ1-1; TRBD1 aligns across 7 bases. The length of the CDR3 is 16 residues. Germline-derived CDR1 and CDR2 are SGHTA and FQGNSA. Trimming cost V 0 bases and J 11 bases; bases outside gene matches: 15. This CDR3 reads CASSLARTGDRVDAFF. The CDR3 DNA is TGTGCCAGCAGCTTAGCCCGGACAGGCGACCGGGTGGATGCTTTCTTT.

In this sample, this clonotype turned up many times. The chain has TRBV5-1 and TRBJ2-2; no reliable D call. This CDR3 has 15 amino acids. V lost 0 bases, J lost 4 bases, and 10 bases lay in between. Looked up from germline, CDR1 is SGHRS and CDR2 is YFSETQ. CDR3: CASSLVRAVTGELFF. DNA for the CDR3: TGCGCCAGCAGCTTGGTCCGGGCCGTCACCGGGGAGCTGTTTTTT.

V gene TRBV11-2 combines with J gene TRBJ2-7, with 11 nucleotides matching TRBD2. The germline V gene has CDR1 SGHAT and CDR2 FQNNGV. The CDR3 has 16 amino acids. V gave up 5 bases and J gave up 4 bases; unmatched junction bases: 10. In nucleotides, the CDR3 is TGTGCCAGCAGCCCGACTAGCGGGACTAGCGTGTACGAGCAGTACTTC. This translates into CASSPTSGTSVYEQYF.